This TCR beta chain was recorded in a study of blood T cell repertoires in COVID-19. Overall study context: Specimens from acute and convalescent COVID-19 originated in the United States, Italy and Spain. T cells, B-cell-depleted T cells, or PBMCs supplied cDNA or gDNA.

Per the original data handling: For nucleated cells, counts were estimated from reference gene primer amplification. The assay was immunoSEQ multiplex PCR, and TCRdb's table has in-frame clones only and misses some. Clonal size and the V and J genes are those of that table, whereas D and trimming came from the DNA. Seen here are about 190,000 clones, 80% to 90% observed once, and the top ten hold approximately 5.1%. The CDR3 length is 13 residues. V lost 8 bases to trimming and J lost 6 bases, with 11 bases between them. Germline CDR1 reads LNHNV; CDR2 reads YYDKDF (reference sequence). This sequence joins TRBV15 and TRBJ1-6, with a weak D call TRBD1 (6 bases). Sequencing input: peripheral blood. The receptor's source is a woman in her sixties or seventies with active or convalescent COVID-19. The CDR3 DNA sequence: TGTGCCACCGCCCAACAGGGTAATTCACCCCTCCACTTT. Protein product: CATAQQGNSPLHF.